This passage covers 14 T cell receptor beta chains from one sample sequenced in a study of Ad26.COV2.S vaccination and SARS-CoV-2 variants. Sequenced by immunoSEQ multiplex PCR; TCRdb stores in-frame clones only, minus some. The sample has a few hundred thousand clones, 80% to 95% seen once; the top ten hold 10% to 15%. The treatment was: around 19 received Ad26.COV2.S at low or high dose, single or two shots; five or six received placebo; per-sample allocation not given. Samples were taken on day 63 after the first vaccine or placebo injection. The sequencing used peripheral blood, collected in a trial of Ad26.COV2.S vaccine versus placebo. All receptors derive from a person aged 18-65 years who received the Ad26.COV2.S COVID-19 vaccine or a placebo.

This clone was counted once. V and J are TRBV7-2 and TRBJ2-1; 8 nucleotides agree with TRBD2. The germline CDR1 and CDR2 sequences are SGHTA and FQGNSA. The length of the CDR3 is 15 residues. V lost 4 bases and J lost 2; bases outside the gene matches: 4. CDR3 in DNA: TGTGCCAGCAGCTGGAGCGGGGGCACCTACAATGAGCAGTTCTTC. This sequence encodes CASSWSGGTYNEQFF.

V gene TRBV5-1 combines with J gene TRBJ2-2, with 13 bases lining up with TRBD2. Germline CDR1 reads SGHRS; CDR2 reads YFSETQ. This CDR3 region has 17 residues. With V trimmed by 0 bases and J by 4 bases, 3 bases remained unmatched. The chain's CDR3 is CASSLAGTSGATGELFF. In nucleotides, the CDR3 is TGCGCCAGCAGCTTGGCCGGGACTAGCGGGGCCACCGGGGAGCTGTTTTTT.

The J gene is TRBJ1-1, the V gene TRBV9; 7 bases align to TRBD1. J gave up 0 bases and V 2 bases, and 1 base lay outside the gene matches. This CDR3 is built from 14 residues. CDR1 is SGDLS and CDR2 is YYNGEE in the germline V gene. CDR3 residues: CASSVTGMNTEAFF. CDR3 sequence (DNA): TGTGCCAGCAGCGTGACAGGGATGAACACTGAAGCTTTCTTT.

The chain couples TRBV10-3 to TRBJ2-7; 9 bases match TRBD2. Trimming at V came to 10 bases and at J to 6 bases, leaving 7 bases not matched to a gene. CDR3 size: 12 residues. In germline, CDR1 is ENHRY, CDR2 SYGVKD. The DNA of the CDR3 is TGTGCCACCTTAGCGGGAGAGGGCGAGCAGTACTTC. Translating gives CATLAGEGEQYF.

The rearrangement links TRBV18 to TRBJ2-1, with D possibly being TRBD2 (6 bases). V was pared by 6 bases and J by 1 base, with 10 bases between. This CDR3 has 14 residues. Germline V CDR1 and CDR2: KGHSH, LQKENI. CDR3 loop: CASSRGMSYNEQFF. Here the CDR3 DNA reads TGTGCCAGCTCCCGGGGGATGTCCTACAATGAGCAGTTCTTC.

This sequence joins TRBV10-3 and TRBJ1-2; the D is unclear. Germline CDR1 reads ENHRY; CDR2 reads SYGVKD. The CDR3 runs to 16 residues. Trimming took 7 bases from V and 6 from J, leaving 24 bases between them. The CDR3 reads CAITPGPKAPANGYTF. The CDR3 bases are TGTGCCATCACCCCAGGACCCAAGGCTCCTGCCAATGGCTACACCTTC.

The V call is TRBV30, the J call TRBJ2-1; no firm D call. The CDR3 contains 11 residues. Germline values: CDR1 GTSNPN, CDR2 SVGIG (reference sequence). Trimming left V 1 base short and J 7 bases short, with 5 bases between. CDR3 loop: CAWSAENEQFF. For the CDR3, the DNA is TGTGCCTGGAGTGCGGAGAATGAGCAGTTCTTC. Filled out from reference TRBV30 and TRBJ2-1, the complete variable domain reads SQTIHQWPATLVQPVGSPLSLECTVEGTSNPNLYWYRQAAGRGLQLLFYSVGIGQISSEVPQNLSASRPQDRQFILSSKKLLLSDSGFYLCAWSAENEQFFGPGTRLTVL.

The chain combines TRBV7-2 with TRBJ1-2; D might be TRBD1 (5 bases). The CDR3 contains 13 residues. Germline V CDR1 and CDR2: SGHTA, FQGNSA. With 3 bases removed from V and 6 bases from J, the gap between germline ends came to 11 bases. CDR3 protein: CASSLLGGNGYTF. As DNA, the CDR3 is TGTGCCAGCAGCTTGTTGGGGGGGAATGGCTACACCTTC.

V and J are TRBV11-2 and TRBJ2-2; possible D gene TRBD1, 6 bases. Germline assignment: CDR1 SGHAT and CDR2 FQNNGV. V lost 0 bases, J lost 6 bases, and 8 bases lay in between. The CDR3 covers 14 residues. The DNA of the CDR3 is TGTGCCAGCAGCTTAGACAGGGGTCCCGGGGAGCTGTTTTTT. This codes for CASSLDRGPGELFF.

V and J are TRBV4-3 and TRBJ2-3; tentatively, D is TRBD2 (7 bases). The CDR3 totals 16 residues. V lost 4 bases to trimming and J lost 2 bases, with 16 bases between them. Germline CDR1 is LGHNA and CDR2 is YSLEER. Here the CDR3 reads CASSPIGGGNTDTQYF. The CDR3 nucleotides are TGCGCCAGCAGCCCAATAGGGGGGGGGAACACAGATACGCAGTATTTT.

The gene calls are TRBV11-1 and TRBJ2-3, with TRBD1 matching over 10 bases. The CDR3 has 15 residues. Per germline, CDR1 SGHAT and CDR2 FQDESV (reference sequence). V lost 5 bases and J lost 3; bases outside the gene matches: 5. CDR3 loop: CASSPRDRGTDTQYF. The CDR3 nucleotides read TGTGCCAGCAGCCCCCGGGACAGGGGAACAGATACGCAGTATTTT.

V and J are TRBV6-6 and TRBJ2-1; 10 bases match TRBD1. V lost 5 bases and J lost 6; bases outside the gene matches: 4. The CDR3 is made up of 14 amino acids. The germline gives CDR1 MNHNY, CDR2 SVGAGI (reference sequence). CDR3 protein: CASSRTGGGNEQFF. CDR3 DNA sequence: TGTGCCAGCAGTCGGACAGGGGGTGGCAATGAGCAGTTCTTC.

This sequence joins TRBV28 and TRBJ2-7; D gene uncertain. Trimming pared 5 bases from V and 2 bases from J, leaving 13 bases between. Germline V lookup: CDR1 MDHEN, CDR2 SYDVKM. The CDR3 has 14 amino acids. The DNA for the CDR3 is TGTGCCAGCAGTACACCCGGGCCAACCTACGAGCAGTACTTC. It specifies CASSTPGPTYEQYF.

The rearrangement links TRBV10-3 to TRBJ1-4; 7 nucleotides agree with TRBD1. Germline V gives CDR1 ENHRY, CDR2 SYGVKD. This CDR3 spans 13 amino acids. V shed 11 bases and J 5 bases; nucleotides not matched to a gene: 8. DNA of the CDR3: TGTGCCGCTCACAGGGGCCTAAATGAAAAACTGTTTTTT. As protein: CAAHRGLNEKLFF.